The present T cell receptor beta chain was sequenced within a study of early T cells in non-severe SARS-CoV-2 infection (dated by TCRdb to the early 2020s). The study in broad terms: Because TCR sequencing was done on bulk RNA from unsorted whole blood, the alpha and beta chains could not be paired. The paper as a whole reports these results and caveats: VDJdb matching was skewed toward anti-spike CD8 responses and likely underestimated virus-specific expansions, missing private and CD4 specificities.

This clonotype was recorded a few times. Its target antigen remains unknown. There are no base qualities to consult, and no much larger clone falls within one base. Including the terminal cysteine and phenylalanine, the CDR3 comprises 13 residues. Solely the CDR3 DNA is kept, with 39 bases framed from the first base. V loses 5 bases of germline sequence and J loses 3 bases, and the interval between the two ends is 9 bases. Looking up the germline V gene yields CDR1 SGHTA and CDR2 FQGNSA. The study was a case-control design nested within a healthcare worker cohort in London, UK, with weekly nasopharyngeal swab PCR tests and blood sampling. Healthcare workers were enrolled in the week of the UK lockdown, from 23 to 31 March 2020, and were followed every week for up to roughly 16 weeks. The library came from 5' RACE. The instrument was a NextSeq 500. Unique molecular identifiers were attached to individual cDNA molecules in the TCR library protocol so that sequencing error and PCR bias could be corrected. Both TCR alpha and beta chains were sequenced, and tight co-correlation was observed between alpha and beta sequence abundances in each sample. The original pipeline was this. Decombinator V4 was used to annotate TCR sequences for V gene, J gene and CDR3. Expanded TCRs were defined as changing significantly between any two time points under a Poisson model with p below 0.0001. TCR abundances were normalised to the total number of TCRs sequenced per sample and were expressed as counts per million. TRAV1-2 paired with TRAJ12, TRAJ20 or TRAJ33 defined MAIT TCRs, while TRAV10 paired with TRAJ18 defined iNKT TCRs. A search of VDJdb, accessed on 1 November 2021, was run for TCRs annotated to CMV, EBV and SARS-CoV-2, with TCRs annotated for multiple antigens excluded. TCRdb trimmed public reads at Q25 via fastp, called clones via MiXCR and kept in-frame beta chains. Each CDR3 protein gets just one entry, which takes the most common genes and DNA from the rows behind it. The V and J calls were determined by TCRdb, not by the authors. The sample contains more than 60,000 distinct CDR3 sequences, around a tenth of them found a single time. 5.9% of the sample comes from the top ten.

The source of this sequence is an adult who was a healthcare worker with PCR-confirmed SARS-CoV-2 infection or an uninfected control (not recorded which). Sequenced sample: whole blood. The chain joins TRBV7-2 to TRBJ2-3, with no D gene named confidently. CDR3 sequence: CASSPQSTDTQYF. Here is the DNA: TGTGCCAGCAGCCCCCAAAGTACAGATACGCAGTATTTT.